The entry below gives a single T cell receptor (beta chain) sequence along with its context. Its target is not known. Generated by immunoSEQ multiplex PCR, the TCRdb table keeps only in-frame clones and is missing some. The sample has under 250,000 clones, around four fifths seen once; the top ten hold roughly 5.7%. The sample originates from a study of cytomegalovirus exposure and HLA in healthy donors. Study conclusions and caveats: The study put 150 to 200 TCR beta chains on its list as cytomegalovirus-associated. Most TCR sequences proved rare, with some public TCRs found in many donors.

Trimming stripped 3 bases from V and 6 bases from J, with 10 bases between. The CDR3 totals 12 residues. The germline V gene encodes CDR1 GTSNPN and CDR2 SVGIG (reference sequence). The TCR originated in a woman aged 18-29 years in good health and CMV-seronegative. Sequencing used PBMCs. The V call is TRBV30, the J call TRBJ2-3, with TRBD2 as a possible D gene (5 bases). CDR3 sequence (DNA): TGTGCCTGGAGCCGCGGGTTCGATACGCAGTATTTT. Translation gives CAWSRGFDTQYF.